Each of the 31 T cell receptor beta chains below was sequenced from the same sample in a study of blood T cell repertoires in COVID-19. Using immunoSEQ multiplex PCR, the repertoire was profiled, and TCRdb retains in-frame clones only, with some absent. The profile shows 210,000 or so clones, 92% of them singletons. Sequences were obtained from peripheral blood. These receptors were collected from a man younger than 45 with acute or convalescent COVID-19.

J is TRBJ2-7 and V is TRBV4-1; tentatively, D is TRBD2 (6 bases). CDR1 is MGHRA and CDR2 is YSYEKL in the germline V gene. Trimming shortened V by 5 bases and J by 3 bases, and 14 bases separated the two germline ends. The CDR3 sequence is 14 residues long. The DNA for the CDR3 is TGCGCCAGCAGCTCTACCGGGGGATACTACGAGCAGTACTTC. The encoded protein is CASSSTGGYYEQYF.

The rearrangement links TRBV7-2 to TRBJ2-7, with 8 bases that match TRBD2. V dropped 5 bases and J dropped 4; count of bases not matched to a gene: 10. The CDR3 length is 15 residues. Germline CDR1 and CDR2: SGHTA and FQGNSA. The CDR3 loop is CASSPGGAVGYEQYF. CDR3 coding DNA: TGTGCCAGCAGCCCCGGGGGGGCCGTGGGATACGAGCAGTACTTC.

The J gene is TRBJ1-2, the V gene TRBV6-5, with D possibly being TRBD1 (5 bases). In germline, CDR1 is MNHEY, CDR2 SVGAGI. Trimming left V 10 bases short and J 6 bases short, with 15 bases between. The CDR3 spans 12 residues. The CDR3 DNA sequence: TGTGCCACACAACGCGGGGGGGATGGCTACACCTTC. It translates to CATQRGGDGYTF.

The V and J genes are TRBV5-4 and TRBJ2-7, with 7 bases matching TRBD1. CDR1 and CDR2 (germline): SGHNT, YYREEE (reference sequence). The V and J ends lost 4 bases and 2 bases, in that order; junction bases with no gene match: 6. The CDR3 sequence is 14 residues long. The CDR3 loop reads CASSQVGQPYEQYF. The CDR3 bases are TGTGCCAGCAGCCAAGTGGGACAGCCCTACGAGCAGTACTTC.

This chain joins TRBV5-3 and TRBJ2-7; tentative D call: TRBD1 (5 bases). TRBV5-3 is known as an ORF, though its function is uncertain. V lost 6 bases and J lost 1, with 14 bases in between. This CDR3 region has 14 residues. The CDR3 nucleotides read TGTGCCAGAACCAATACCAGGGTTTCCTACGAGCAGTACTTC. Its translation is CARTNTRVSYEQYF.

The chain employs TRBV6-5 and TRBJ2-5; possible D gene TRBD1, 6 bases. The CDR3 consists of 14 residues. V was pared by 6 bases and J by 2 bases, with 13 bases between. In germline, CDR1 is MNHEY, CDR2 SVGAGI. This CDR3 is CASSYSGTQETQYF. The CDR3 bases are TGTGCCAGCAGCTATTCCGGGACACAAGAGACCCAGTACTTC.

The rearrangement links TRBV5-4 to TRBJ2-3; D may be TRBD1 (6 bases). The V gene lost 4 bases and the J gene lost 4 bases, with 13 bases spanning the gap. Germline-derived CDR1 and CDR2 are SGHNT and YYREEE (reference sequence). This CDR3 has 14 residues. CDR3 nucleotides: TGTGCCAGCAGCCGACGAGGGGGTGCAGATACGCAGTATTTT. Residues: CASSRRGGADTQYF. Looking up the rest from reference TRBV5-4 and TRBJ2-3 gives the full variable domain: ETGVTQSPTHLIKTRGQQVTLRCSSQSGHNTVSWYQQALGQGPQFIFQYYREEENGRGNFPPRFSGLQFPNYSSELNVNALELDDSALYLCASSRRGGADTQYFGPGTRLTVL.

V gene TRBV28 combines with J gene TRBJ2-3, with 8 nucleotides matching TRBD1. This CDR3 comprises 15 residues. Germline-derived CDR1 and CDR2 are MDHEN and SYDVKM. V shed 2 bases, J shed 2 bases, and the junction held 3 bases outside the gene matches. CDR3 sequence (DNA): TGTGCCAGCAGTTTAACAGGGGGTGTCACAGATACGCAGTATTTT. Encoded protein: CASSLTGGVTDTQYF.

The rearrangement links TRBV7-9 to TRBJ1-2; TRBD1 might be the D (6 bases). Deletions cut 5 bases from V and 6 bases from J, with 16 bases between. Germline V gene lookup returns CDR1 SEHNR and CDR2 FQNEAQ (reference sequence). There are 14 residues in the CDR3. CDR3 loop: CASSPLTGLNGYTF. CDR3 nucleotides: TGTGCCAGCAGCCCACTAACAGGGTTAAATGGCTACACCTTC.

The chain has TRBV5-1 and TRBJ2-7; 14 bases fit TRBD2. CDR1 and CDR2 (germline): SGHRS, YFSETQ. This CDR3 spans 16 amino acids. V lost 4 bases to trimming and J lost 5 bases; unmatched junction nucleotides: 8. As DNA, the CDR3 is TGCGCCAGCAGCGTTGGACAGGGACTAGCGGGAGACGAGCAGTACTTC. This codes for CASSVGQGLAGDEQYF.

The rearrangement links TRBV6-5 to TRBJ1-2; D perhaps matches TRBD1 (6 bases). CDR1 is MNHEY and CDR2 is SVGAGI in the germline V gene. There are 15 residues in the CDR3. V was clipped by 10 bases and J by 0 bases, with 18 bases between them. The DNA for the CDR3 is TGTGCCAATACGAGAGACAGGAATTCTAACTATGGCTACACCTTC. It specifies CANTRDRNSNYGYTF.

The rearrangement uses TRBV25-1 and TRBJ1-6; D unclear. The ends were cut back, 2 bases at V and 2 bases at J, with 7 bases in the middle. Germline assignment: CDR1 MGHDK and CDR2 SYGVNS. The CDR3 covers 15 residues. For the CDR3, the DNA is TGTGCCAGCAGTGAAACCGGGACCTATAATTCACCCCTCCACTTT. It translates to CASSETGTYNSPLHF.

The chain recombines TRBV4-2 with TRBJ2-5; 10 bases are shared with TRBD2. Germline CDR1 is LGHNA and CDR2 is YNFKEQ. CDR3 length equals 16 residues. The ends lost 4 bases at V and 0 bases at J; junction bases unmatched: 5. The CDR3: CASSPRTSGNQETQYF. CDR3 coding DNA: TGTGCCAGCAGCCCTAGGACTAGCGGTAACCAAGAGACCCAGTACTTC.

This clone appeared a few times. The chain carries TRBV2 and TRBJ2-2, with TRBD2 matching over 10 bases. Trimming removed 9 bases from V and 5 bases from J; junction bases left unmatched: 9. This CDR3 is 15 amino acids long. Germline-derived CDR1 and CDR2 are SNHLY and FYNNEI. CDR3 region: CARSGGALSTGELFF. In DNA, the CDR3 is TGTGCCAGAAGCGGGGGGGCGTTATCAACCGGGGAGCTGTTTTTT.

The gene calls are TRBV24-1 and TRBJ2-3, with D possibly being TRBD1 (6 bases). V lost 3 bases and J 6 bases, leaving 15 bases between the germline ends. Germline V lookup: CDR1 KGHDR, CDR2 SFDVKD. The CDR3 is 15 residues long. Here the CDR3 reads CATSDPTGSADTQYF. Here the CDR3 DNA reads TGTGCCACCAGTGATCCCACAGGGTCGGCCGATACGCAGTATTTT.

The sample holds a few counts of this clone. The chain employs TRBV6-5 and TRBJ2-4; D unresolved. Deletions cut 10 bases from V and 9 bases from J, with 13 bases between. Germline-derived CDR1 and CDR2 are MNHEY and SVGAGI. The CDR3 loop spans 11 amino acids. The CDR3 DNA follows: TGTGCCACTATCCTCAATGGCATTCAGTACTTC. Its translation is CATILNGIQYF.

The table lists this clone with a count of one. CDR3 sequence: CSVDRETQYF. The CDR3 bases are TGCAGCGTTGATCGAGAGACCCAGTACTTC. The chain recombines TRBV29-1 with TRBJ2-5; D gene unclear. The V gene's germline CDR1 is SQVTM and CDR2 ANQGSEA. The V and J ends lost 3 bases and 4 bases respectively, with 3 bases between them. The CDR3 runs to 10 residues.

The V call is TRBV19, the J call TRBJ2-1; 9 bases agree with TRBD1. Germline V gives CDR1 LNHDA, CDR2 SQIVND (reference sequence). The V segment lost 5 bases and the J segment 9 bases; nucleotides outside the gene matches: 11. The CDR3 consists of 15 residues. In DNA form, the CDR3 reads TGTGCCAGTAGTCCGGGACAGGGATTAGCGGGTGAGCAGTTCTTC. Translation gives CASSPGQGLAGEQFF. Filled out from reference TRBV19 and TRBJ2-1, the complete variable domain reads DGGITQSPKYLFRKEGQNVTLSCEQNLNHDAMYWYRQDPGQGLRLIYYSQIVNDFQKGDIAEGYSVSREKKESFPLTVTSAQKNPTAFYLCASSPGQGLAGEQFFGPGTRLTVL.

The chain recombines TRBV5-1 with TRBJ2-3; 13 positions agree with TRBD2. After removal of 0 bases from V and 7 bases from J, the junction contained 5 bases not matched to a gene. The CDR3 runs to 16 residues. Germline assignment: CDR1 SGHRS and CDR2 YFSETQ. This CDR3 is CASSLDGLAGVNTQYF. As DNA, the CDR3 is TGCGCCAGCAGCTTGGACGGACTAGCGGGGGTGAATACGCAGTATTTT.

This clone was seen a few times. CDR3: CASILQGGASQPQHF. The CDR3 bases are TGTGCCAGCATCCTCCAAGGGGGGGCATCTCAGCCCCAGCATTTT. The chain has TRBV6-5 and TRBJ1-5; the D gene is possibly TRBD1 (6 bases). The CDR3 is 15 residues long. Germline-derived CDR1 and CDR2 are MNHEY and SVGAGI. The V end was cut by 7 bases, the J end by 6 bases, with 19 bases between.

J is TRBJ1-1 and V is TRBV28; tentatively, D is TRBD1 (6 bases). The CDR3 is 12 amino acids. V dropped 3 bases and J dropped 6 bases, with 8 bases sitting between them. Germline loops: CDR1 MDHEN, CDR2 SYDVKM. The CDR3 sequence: CASSFEGAEAFF. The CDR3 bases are TGTGCCAGCAGTTTTGAGGGGGCTGAAGCTTTCTTT.

CDR3 nucleotide sequence: TGTGCCAGTAGACTCTCCAGGGGGCGCGGCAATCAGCCCCAGCATTTT. It is translated as CASRLSRGRGNQPQHF. The chain is built from TRBV19 and TRBJ1-5; TRBD1 agrees at 8 bases. The CDR3 contains 16 residues. Germline assignment: CDR1 LNHDA and CDR2 SQIVND (reference sequence). J gave up 2 bases and V 6 bases, and 9 bases lay outside the gene matches.

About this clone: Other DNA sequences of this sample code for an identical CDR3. In nucleotides, the CDR3 is TGTGCCAGCAGCGTTAATCAGCCCCAGCATTTT. Its protein is CASSVNQPQHF. The rearrangement uses TRBV28 and TRBJ1-5; D remains unclear. Germline CDR1 MDHEN, CDR2 SYDVKM. This CDR3 has 11 residues. V was pared by 6 bases and J by 4 bases, with 4 bases between.

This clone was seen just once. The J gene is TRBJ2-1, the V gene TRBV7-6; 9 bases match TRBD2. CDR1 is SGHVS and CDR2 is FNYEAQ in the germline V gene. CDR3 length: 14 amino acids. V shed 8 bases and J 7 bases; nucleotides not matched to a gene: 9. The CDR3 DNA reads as TGTGCCAGCGCTCGTTTAGCGGGGGCGAATGAGCAGTTCTTC. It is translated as CASARLAGANEQFF.

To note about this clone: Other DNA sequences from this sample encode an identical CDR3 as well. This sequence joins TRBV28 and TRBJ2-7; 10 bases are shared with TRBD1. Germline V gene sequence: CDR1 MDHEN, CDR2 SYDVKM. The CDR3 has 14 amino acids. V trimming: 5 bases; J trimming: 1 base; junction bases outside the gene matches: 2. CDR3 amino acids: CASSRTGGSYEQYF. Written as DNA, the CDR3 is TGTGCCAGCAGTCGGACAGGGGGGTCCTACGAGCAGTACTTC. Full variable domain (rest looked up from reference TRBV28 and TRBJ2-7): DVKVTQSSRYLVKRTGEKVFLECVQDMDHENMFWYRQDPGLGLRLIYFSYDVKMKEKGDIPEGYSVSREKKERFSLILESASTNQTSMYLCASSRTGGSYEQYFGPGTRLTVT.

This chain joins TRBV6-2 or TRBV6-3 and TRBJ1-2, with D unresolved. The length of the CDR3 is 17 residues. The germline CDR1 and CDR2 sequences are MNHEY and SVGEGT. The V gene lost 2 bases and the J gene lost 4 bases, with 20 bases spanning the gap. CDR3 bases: TGTGCCAGCAGTTACCACGACACCTGGGCAGGTCGCTATGGCTACACCTTC. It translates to CASSYHDTWAGRYGYTF.

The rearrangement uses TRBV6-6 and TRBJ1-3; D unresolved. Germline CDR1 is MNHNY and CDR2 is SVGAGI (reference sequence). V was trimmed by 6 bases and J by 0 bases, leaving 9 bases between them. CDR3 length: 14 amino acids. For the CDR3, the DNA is TGTGCCAGCAGCTCACAGTACTCTGGAAACACCATATATTTT. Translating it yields CASSSQYSGNTIYF.

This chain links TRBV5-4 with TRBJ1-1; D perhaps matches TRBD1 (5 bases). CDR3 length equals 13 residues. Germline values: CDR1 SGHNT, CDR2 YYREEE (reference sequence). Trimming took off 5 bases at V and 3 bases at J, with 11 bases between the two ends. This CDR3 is CASSGGVYTEAFF. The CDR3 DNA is TGTGCCAGCAGTGGGGGGGTTTACACTGAAGCTTTCTTT.

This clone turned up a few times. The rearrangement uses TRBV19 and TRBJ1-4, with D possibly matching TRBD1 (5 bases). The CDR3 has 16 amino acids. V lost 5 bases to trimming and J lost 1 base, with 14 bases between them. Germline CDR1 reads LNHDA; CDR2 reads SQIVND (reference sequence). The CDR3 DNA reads TGTGCCAGTAGTGCCCGCCGACAGCAAACTAATGAAAAACTGTTTTTT. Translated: CASSARRQQTNEKLFF.

The CDR3 region has the DNA TGTGCCAGCAAGACAGACACAGATACGCAGTATTTT. It encodes CASKTDTDTQYF. The chain recombines TRBV2 with TRBJ2-3, with D maybe TRBD1 (5 bases). The CDR3 length is 12 residues. CDR1 is SNHLY and CDR2 is FYNNEI in the germline V gene. The V and J ends lost 7 bases and 2 bases respectively, with 7 bases between them.

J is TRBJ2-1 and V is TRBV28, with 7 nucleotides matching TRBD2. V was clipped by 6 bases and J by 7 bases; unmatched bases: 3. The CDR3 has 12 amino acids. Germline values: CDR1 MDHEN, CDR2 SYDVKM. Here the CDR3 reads CASSRGRNEQFF. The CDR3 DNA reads TGTGCCAGCAGCCGCGGGAGAAATGAGCAGTTCTTC.